This TCR beta chain came from a study of cytomegalovirus exposure and HLA in healthy donors (TCRdb year 2017). About the study as a whole: An earlier analysis of approximately 590 of the donors reported 250 to 300 Gb of sequence data and 120 million or so unique TCR beta sequences from about 200 million T cells. Class I and class II HLA loci were covered by the typing at four-digit resolution. In the later analysis, no new phenotypic data were used to find candidate immune exposures; instead, reliance was placed on TCR beta sequences and their occurrence across donors. The study combined high-throughput TCR immunosequencing, statistical association of individual TCRs with disease status, and machine learning to predict cytomegalovirus infection status. A later genetic analysis used genome-wide SNP genotypes for about 55% of the 666 donors, treating that subset as a discovery cohort. Donor age, sex, ethnicity and CMV serostatus were compiled alongside the repertoire data. To study patterns of TCR occurrence, a later analysis re-analyzed previously published TCR beta repertoires from around 670 donors and added high-resolution HLA genotyping. The study aimed to test whether cataloging public T cell receptors could reveal signatures of past pathogen exposure. Besides the first cohort of roughly 640 subjects, a separate validation cohort made up of 120 different subjects was used. Among almost 400 genotyped donors of the cohort, an average of approximately 230,000 unique TCR beta nucleotide sequences were sequenced per donor, around 18% of them non-productive. An early release covering about 600 HLA-typed donors comprised approximately 290 gigabases of sequencing data and 85 million or so unique TCR sequences. Every repertoire in the discovery cohort had been generated on one and the same sequencing platform. The number of typed donors differed by locus: roughly 629-640 for A, B, C, DRB1 and DQB1; 500 to 550 for DQA1; roughly 600 for DPA1; and around 450 for DPB1. Four to six DR-DQ haplotypes were handled as single units for association and clustering, since linkage in the cohort was strong. In an earlier analysis of more than 550 of the donors, high-throughput TCR beta sequencing was used to judge whether each TCR beta V gene segment behaved as functional or pseudogenic. Using immunosequencing, the study profiled T cell repertoires from around 680 subjects and related those repertoires to cytomegalovirus serostatus. Among the roughly 430 genotyped donors, around 81% belonged to the genetic ancestry cluster associated with self-reported Caucasian donors.

Study-level results and caveats: Only TCR beta chains were sequenced in this cohort, and the absence of alpha or paired-chain data limited detectable features. The study gave a list of about 170 TCR beta chains associated with cytomegalovirus. In a later analysis, several top co-occurrence clusters were reported to appear linked to parvovirus B19, influenza, CMV and Epstein-Barr virus. A cluster of highly shared sequence variants was judged likely to represent a technical artifact of the sequencing pipeline. A later analysis associated about 17,000 TCR beta sequences with specific HLA alleles at a false discovery rate of 0.05. In vitro tests confirmed that a few of the cytomegalovirus-associated TCR beta chains recognize cytomegalovirus antigens. Assigning TCR associations to individual alleles was difficult when HLA alleles, especially DR and DQ, strongly co-occurred. The classifier was reported to diagnose cytomegalovirus status with high specificity and sensitivity in both the original cohort and the validation cohort. The authors suggested that the approach could potentially be extended to other disease states and immunological phenotypes. Correlated functional status among segregating V segments might be attributable to linkage disequilibrium, but an unknown experimental factor could not be ruled out. According to a later genetic analysis, donors in an Asian-associated ancestry cluster had fewer N-insertions in productive TCRs than the approximately 700-donor mean. HLA typing was unavailable for some donors at each locus, so association tests used only the typed subset. A later analysis found that most CMV-associated TCR beta chains appeared HLA-restricted, with HLA associations seemingly driven largely by CMV exposure. Most TCR sequences were seen in very few donors, while some public TCRs were found in many individuals. In an earlier analysis of about 600 of the donors, most TCR beta V segments appeared in productive rearrangements about 87% or about 30% of the time, broadly matching IMGT annotations. An association between a missense DCLRE1C variant and V-gene and J-gene trimming of TCR beta chains was found in a later genetic analysis and replicated in an independent cohort. In a later analysis, HLA-associated TCR beta chains were found to be more clonally expanded and to have lower generation probabilities than equally common non-associated chains. Around 16 rarely observed V segments, including chromosome 9 orphons, were excluded from the earlier analysis of several hundred of the donors because counts were too low. Sequencing depth was assumed to be roughly uniform across donors in the presence/absence analyses, though that assumption may not hold. For the cohort, immune exposure information was limited to CMV serostatus. In a later analysis, TCR association rates were found to vary across HLA loci, with the most associated TCRs seen for DRB1 alleles and the fewest for HLA-C alleles. A further reported finding was that TCR beta sequences accurately predicted the HLA-A and HLA-B alleles for most subjects in the first cohort.

The cohort was made up of roughly 670 healthy bone marrow donors. At the time of sampling, every cohort member was nominally healthy, though immune exposures that went unrecorded were likely present. The donor tested CMV seronegative and was one of the 352 seronegative cohort members. Each donor provided a peripheral blood sample, and peripheral blood mononuclear cells were used for TCR beta sequencing. The Qiagen DNeasy Blood Extraction Kit was used to extract genomic DNA from the blood cell samples. The table lists this clone with a count of one. Its antigen remains undetermined. Base qualities are not recorded, but no much larger clone differs from it by a single base. The sample contains more than one DNA sequence encoding this CDR3. Libraries were made using the immunoSEQ multiplex PCR assay. For the multiplex PCR, a mixture combining 60 forward primers for TCR Vbeta segments and 13 reverse primers for TCR Jbeta segments was used. Amplification of the CDR3 region of rearranged TCR beta genes was performed with a multiplex PCR assay on genomic DNA. On the Illumina HiSeq System, the amplified TCR beta libraries were sequenced as 87-base-pair reads. The published analysis was carried out like this. Across the roughly 640 repertoires, a later analysis counted 75 million to 90 million unique TCR beta chains, about 10 million of which were shared by at least two donors. Raw reads were error-corrected and collapsed into unique sequences with a nearest-neighbor algorithm that merged closely related sequences to remove PCR and sequencing errors. Alignment of CDR3 sequences to IMGT reference sequences was used to assign V, D and J gene segments. For a sequence to be retained, a match of at least six nucleotides to both a V gene segment and a J gene segment was required. A rearrangement counted as productive if the CDR3 had no stop codons and remained in frame with V and J, and every other rearrangement counted as non-productive. Following IMGT convention, CDR3 was defined as the stretch from the second conserved V-encoded cysteine up to the conserved J-encoded phenylalanine. Sequences without an unambiguous match to a single V gene segment were excluded from the earlier analysis of approximately 560 of the donors. An earlier analysis of over 450 of the donors classified V segments as functional when productive rearrangements were above 56.7% and as segregating when the standard deviation between donors was above 5%. To diagnose cytomegalovirus status from the catalog of TCR beta chain sequences, a statistical classification framework was built. In a later analysis, TCR nucleotide sequences were compared against IMGT/GENE-DB human TR gene sequences so that V and J genes could be assigned. A later analysis assigned CDR3 sequences and most-parsimonious VDJ recombination scenarios with the TCRdist pipeline. A later analysis defined each TCR beta chain by its CDR3 amino acid sequence plus V-gene family, and excluded reads lacking a unique V-gene family. In a later analysis, nearly 600 highly shared, low-generation-probability nucleotide sequences were removed to address suspected cross-contamination and a sequencing artifact. In a later analysis, a clonal expansion index for each public chain was calculated from normalized within-repertoire ranks of inferred template counts. Generation probabilities in a later analysis came from a VDJ recombination model fitted to out-of-frame rearrangements, and those results were checked against IGoR. In a later analysis, TCR-TCR, TCR-HLA and TCR-CMV co-occurrence was scored with hypergeometric tests, and a repertoire-size bias correction was applied to TCR pairs. A later analysis estimated false discovery rates by permuting HLA or CMV assignments 20 times. In a later analysis, co-occurring TCRs were grouped using DBSCAN, and TCRdist sequence similarity was added for clustering within HLA-allele-positive subsets. Repertoires with fewer than 30,000 or more than 120,000 public chains, plus five repertoires with anomalous nucleotide sharing, were excluded from co-occurrence clustering. As stored in TCRdb, this immuneACCESS dataset retains in-frame rearrangements with V and J assigned. A fraction of the clones does not appear; measured against another copy, unresolved V genes explain less than half of the discrepancy, and the remainder lacks a known reason. V and J calls and clone size follow that table, whereas D and trimming were derived from the DNA. The sample yields roughly 180,000 clones; around 85% were counted once. 1% of the sample belongs to the ten largest clones.

The sequenced sample consisted of PBMCs. This receptor was taken from a boy aged 2 to 9 in good health and CMV-seronegative.

The nucleotide sequence is TGTGCCAGCAGTTACGGGGGGGGCACTGAAGCTTTCTTT. Its translation is CASSYGGGTEAFF. This chain is built from TRBV6-6 and TRBJ1-1, and possibly TRBD1, on 5 matching bases. V drops 2 bases and J drops 4 bases, leaving 8 bases in between. Including the terminal cysteine and phenylalanine, the CDR3 comprises 13 residues. CDR3 DNA is the only sequence kept; it has 39 bases, read in frame from the first base. Sequences MNHNY (CDR1) and SVGAGI (CDR2) are obtained from the germline V gene (reference sequence).